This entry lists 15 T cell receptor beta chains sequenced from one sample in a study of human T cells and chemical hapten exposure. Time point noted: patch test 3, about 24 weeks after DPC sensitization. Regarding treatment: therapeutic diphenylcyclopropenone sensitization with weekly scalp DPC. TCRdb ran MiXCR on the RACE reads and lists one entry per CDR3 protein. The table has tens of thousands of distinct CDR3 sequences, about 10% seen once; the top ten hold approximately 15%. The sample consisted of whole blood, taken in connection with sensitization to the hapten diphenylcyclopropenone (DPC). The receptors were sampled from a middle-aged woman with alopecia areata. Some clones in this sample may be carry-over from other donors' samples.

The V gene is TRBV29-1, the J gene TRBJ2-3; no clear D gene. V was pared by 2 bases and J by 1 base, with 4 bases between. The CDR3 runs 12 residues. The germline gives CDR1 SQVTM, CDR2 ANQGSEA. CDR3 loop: CSVEQGTDTQYF. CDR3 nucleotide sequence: TGCAGCGTTGAACAGGGCACAGATACGCAGTATTTT.

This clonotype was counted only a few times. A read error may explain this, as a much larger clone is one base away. CDR3 coding DNA: TGTGCCAGCAGCTTACAGGGTTCCGGGGAGCTGTTTTTT. Translated: CASSLQGSGELFF. V is TRBV7-3 and J is TRBJ2-2; a possible D gene is TRBD1 (5 bases). Per germline, CDR1 SGHTA and CDR2 FQGTGA. V was shortened by 2 bases and J by 6 bases, with 7 bases between the two germline ends. There are 13 residues in the CDR3.

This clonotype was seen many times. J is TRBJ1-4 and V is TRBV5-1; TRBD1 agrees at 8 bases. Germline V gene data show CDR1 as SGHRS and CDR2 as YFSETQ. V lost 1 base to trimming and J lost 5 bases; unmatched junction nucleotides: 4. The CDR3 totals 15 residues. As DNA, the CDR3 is TGCGCCAGCAGCTTGCTGGACAGGGTAAATGAAAAACTGTTTTTT. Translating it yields CASSLLDRVNEKLFF.

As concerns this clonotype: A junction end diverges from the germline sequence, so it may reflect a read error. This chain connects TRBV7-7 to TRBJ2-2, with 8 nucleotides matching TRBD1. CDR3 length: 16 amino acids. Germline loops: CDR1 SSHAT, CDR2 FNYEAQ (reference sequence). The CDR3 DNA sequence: TGTGTCAGCACCCCGGGACAGGTGACGTTCACCGGGGAGCTGTTTTTT. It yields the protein CVSTPGQVTFTGELFF.

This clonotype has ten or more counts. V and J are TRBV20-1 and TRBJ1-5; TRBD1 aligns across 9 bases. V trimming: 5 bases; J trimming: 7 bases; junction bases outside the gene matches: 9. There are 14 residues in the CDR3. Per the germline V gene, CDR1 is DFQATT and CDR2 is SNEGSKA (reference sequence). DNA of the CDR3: TGCAGTGCTGGTAAGGGGACAGGGCGCCAGCCCCAGCATTTT. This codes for CSAGKGTGRQPQHF.

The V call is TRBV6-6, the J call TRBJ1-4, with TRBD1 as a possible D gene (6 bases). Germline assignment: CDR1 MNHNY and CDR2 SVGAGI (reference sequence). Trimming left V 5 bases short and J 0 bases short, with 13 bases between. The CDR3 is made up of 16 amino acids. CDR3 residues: CASSQPDRTTNEKLFF. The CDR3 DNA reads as TGTGCCAGCAGTCAACCGGACAGAACAACTAATGAAAAACTGTTTTTT.

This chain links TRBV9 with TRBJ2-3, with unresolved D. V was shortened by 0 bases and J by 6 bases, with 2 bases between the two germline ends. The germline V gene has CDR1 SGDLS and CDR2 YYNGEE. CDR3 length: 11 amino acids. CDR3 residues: CASSVVDTQYF. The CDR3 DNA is TGTGCCAGCAGCGTAGTGGATACGCAGTATTTT.

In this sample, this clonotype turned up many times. CDR3 loop: CASTWTPNSPLHF. In DNA, the CDR3 is TGTGCCAGCACCTGGACGCCGAATTCACCCCTCCACTTT. The gene calls are TRBV7-6 and TRBJ1-6; D remains unclear. Trimming removed 7 bases at V and 7 bases at J, with 11 bases between. The CDR3 is made up of 13 amino acids. CDR1 and CDR2 (germline): SGHVS, FNYEAQ.

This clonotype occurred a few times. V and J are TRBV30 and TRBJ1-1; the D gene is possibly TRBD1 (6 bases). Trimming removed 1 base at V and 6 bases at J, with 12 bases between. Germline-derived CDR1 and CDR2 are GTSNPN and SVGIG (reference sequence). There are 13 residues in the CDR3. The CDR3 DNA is TGTGCCTGGAGTGACAGGGTCAGGCCTGAAGCTTTCTTT. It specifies CAWSDRVRPEAFF.

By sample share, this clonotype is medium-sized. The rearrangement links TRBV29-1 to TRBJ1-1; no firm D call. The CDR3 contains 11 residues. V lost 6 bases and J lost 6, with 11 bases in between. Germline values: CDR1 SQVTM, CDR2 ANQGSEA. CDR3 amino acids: CSVLPASEAFF. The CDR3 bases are TGCAGCGTCCTGCCGGCCTCTGAAGCTTTCTTT. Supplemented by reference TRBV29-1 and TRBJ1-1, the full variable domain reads SAVISQKPSRDICQRGTSLTIQCQVDSQVTMMFWYRQQPGQSLTLIATANQGSEATYESGFVIDKFPISRPNLTFSTLTVSNMSPEDSSIYLCSVLPASEAFFGQGTRLTVV.

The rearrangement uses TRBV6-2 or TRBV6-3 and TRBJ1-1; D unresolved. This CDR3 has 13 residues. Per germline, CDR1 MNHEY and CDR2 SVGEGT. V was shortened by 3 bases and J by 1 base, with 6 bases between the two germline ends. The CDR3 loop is CASSYPGNTEAFF. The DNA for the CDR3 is TGTGCCAGCAGTTATCCCGGGAACACTGAAGCTTTCTTT.

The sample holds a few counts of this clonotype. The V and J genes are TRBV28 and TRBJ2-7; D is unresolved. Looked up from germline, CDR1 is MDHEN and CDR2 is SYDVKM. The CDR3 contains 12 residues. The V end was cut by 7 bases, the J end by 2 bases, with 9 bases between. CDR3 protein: CASTEGPYEQYF. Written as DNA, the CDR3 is TGTGCCAGCACGGAAGGCCCCTACGAGCAGTACTTC.

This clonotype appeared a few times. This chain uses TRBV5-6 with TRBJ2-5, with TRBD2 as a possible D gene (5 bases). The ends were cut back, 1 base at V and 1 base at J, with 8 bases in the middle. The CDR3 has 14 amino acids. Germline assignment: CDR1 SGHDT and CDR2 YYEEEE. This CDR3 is CASSLMGVQETQYF. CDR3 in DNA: TGTGCCAGCAGCTTGATGGGAGTCCAAGAGACCCAGTACTTC.

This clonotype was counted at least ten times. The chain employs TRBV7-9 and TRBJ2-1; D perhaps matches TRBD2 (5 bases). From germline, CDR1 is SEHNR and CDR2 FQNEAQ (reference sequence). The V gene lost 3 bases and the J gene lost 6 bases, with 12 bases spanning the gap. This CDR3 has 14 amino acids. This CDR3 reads CASSFSAAGNEQFF. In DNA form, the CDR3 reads TGTGCCAGCAGCTTTTCCGCCGCGGGCAATGAGCAGTTCTTC.

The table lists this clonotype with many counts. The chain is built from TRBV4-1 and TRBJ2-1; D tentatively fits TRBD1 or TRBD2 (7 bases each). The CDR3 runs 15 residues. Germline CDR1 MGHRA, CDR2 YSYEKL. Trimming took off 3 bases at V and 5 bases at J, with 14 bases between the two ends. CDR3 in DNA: TGCGCCAGCAGCCAGGGACAGCGGGGTAACAATGAGCAGTTCTTC. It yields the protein CASSQGQRGNNEQFF.